The rows below give T cell receptor beta chains drawn from one sample of a study of cytomegalovirus exposure and HLA in healthy donors. The table came from immunoSEQ multiplex PCR; TCRdb's copy has only in-frame clones and leaves some out. The sample records some 98,000 clones, 70% to 80% being singletons. The sample was PBMCs. These receptor sequences come from a female donor in good health and CMV-seronegative. Both conserved end residues are part of each CDR3. Fields, in order: D gene, V gene, J gene, CDR3 protein. D genes are given only for firm matches.

d_call: TRBD2
v_call: TRBV2
j_call: TRBJ2-6
cdr3_aa: CASSRGGGGANVLTF

d_call: TRBD2
v_call: TRBV5-1
j_call: TRBJ2-3
cdr3_aa: CASSLTSGGADTQYF

d_call: -
v_call: TRBV2
j_call: TRBJ1-3
cdr3_aa: CASSAPPDRPGDTIYF

d_call: -
v_call: TRBV5-4
j_call: TRBJ2-1
cdr3_aa: CASSSLVTGGNEQFF

d_call: TRBD1
v_call: TRBV5-6
j_call: TRBJ1-5
cdr3_aa: CASSPGGGTGDQPQHF

d_call: -
v_call: TRBV27
j_call: TRBJ1-6
cdr3_aa: CASSSRQSYNSPLHF

d_call: -
v_call: TRBV18
j_call: TRBJ1-3
cdr3_aa: CASSPFTGTTSGNTIYF

d_call: -
v_call: TRBV7-2
j_call: TRBJ2-7
cdr3_aa: CASSFLVGGVGEQYF

d_call: -
v_call: TRBV14
j_call: TRBJ2-7
cdr3_aa: CASSQQETHDGNF

d_call: TRBD2
v_call: TRBV19
j_call: TRBJ2-5
cdr3_aa: CASSPRKRDLFMKQYF

d_call: TRBD2
v_call: TRBV11-1
j_call: TRBJ2-7
cdr3_aa: CASSVTTSGGETYEQYF

d_call: TRBD2
v_call: TRBV7-9
j_call: TRBJ2-5
cdr3_aa: CSSSLAVAGKETQYF

d_call: TRBD1
v_call: TRBV6-6
j_call: TRBJ2-1
cdr3_aa: CASSWGQGYNEQFF

d_call: -
v_call: TRBV4-1
j_call: TRBJ1-1
cdr3_aa: CASSGRNTEAFF